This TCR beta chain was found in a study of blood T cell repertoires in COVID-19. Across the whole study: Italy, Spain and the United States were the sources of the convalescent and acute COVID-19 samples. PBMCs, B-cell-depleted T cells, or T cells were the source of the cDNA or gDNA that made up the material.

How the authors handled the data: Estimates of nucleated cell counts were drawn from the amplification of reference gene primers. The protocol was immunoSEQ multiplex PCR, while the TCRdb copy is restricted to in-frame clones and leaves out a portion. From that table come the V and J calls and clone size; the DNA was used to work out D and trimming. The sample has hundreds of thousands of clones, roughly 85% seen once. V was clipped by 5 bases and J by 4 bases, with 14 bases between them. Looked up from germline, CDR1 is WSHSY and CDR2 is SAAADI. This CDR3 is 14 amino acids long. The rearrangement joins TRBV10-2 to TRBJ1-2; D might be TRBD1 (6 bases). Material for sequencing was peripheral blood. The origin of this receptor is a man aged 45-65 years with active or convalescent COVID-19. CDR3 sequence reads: CASSIYRESYGYTF. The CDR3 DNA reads TGCGCCAGCAGTATATACAGGGAGAGCTATGGCTACACCTTC.